The 18 T cell receptor beta chains in this list originate from one sample, sequenced in a study of cytotoxic CD8 clonotypes in ibrutinib-treated CLL. Produced via immunoSEQ multiplex PCR; TCRdb's table is partial and in-frame only. The sample includes around 310,000 clones, almost 80% of them seen just once. Sequenced here: PBMCs, sampled before ibrutinib treatment. The source is a human donor with chronic lymphocytic leukemia.

V is TRBV4-3 and J is TRBJ2-7; 9 bases map to TRBD2. The trim removed 1 base at V and 0 bases at J, leaving 13 bases unmatched. This CDR3 is built from 19 residues. Germline loops: CDR1 LGHNA, CDR2 YSLEER. CDR3 residues: CASSQALDWTSENSYEQYF. In DNA, the CDR3 is TGCGCCAGCAGCCAAGCCCTCGACTGGACTAGCGAAAACTCCTACGAGCAGTACTTC.

This rearrangement joins TRBV7-8 to TRBJ2-2; D may be TRBD2 (6 bases). The ends were cut back, 0 bases at V and 3 bases at J, with 11 bases in the middle. CDR1 is SGHVS, CDR2 FQNEAQ, per germline. The CDR3 is made up of 16 amino acids. The CDR3 loop reads CASSLAETRYTGELFF. The CDR3 DNA follows: TGTGCCAGCAGCTTAGCAGAGACTAGGTACACCGGGGAGCTGTTTTTT. Full variable domain (outside the CDR3, taken from reference TRBV7-8 and TRBJ2-2): GAGVSQSPRYKVAKRGQDVALRCDPISGHVSLFWYQQALGQGPEFLTYFQNEAQLDKSGLPSDRFFAERPEGSVSTLKIQRTQQEDSAVYLCASSLAETRYTGELFFGEGSRLTVL.

A remark on this clone: One junction end does not reproduce the germline sequence, and a read error may be involved. V gene TRBV7-7 combines with J gene TRBJ2-5, with 15 bases lining up with TRBD2. The CDR3 extends over 16 amino acids. Germline CDR1 is SSHAT and CDR2 is FNYEAQ (reference sequence). The CDR3 sequence: CASSSGLAGGDETQYF. DNA for the CDR3: TGTGCTAGCAGCTCGGGACTAGCGGGAGGTGATGAGACCCAGTACTTC.

CDR3: CASSPRVENQPQHF. CDR3 bases: TGTGCCAGCAGTCCCCGCGTGGAGAATCAGCCCCAGCATTTT. The V and J genes are TRBV6-5 and TRBJ1-5; no clear D. V lost 5 bases and J 4 bases, leaving 12 bases between the germline ends. Germline CDR1 is MNHEY and CDR2 is SVGAGI. The CDR3 is 14 amino acids.

DNA for the CDR3: TGTGCCAGCAGCCACGGACTAGCGGGAGATACTGGGGCCAACGTCCTGACTTTC. This gives the protein CASSHGLAGDTGANVLTF. The V call is TRBV4-2, the J call TRBJ2-6; 13 bases are shared with TRBD2. This CDR3 spans 18 amino acids. Trimming took 3 bases from V and 2 from J; bases not matched to a gene: 4. Germline V CDR1 and CDR2: LGHNA, YNFKEQ.

The chain has TRBV29-1 and TRBJ2-1; TRBD2 matches 12 bases. The germline V gene has CDR1 SQVTM and CDR2 ANQGSEA. With V trimmed by 4 bases and J by 6 bases, 10 bases remained unmatched. The CDR3 is 16 residues long. In DNA form, the CDR3 reads TGCAGCGTTGTTAGGCTAGCGGGAGGGCCTCGCAATGAGCAGTTCTTC. It specifies CSVVRLAGGPRNEQFF.

This chain's CDR3 is CASSLPPPFQETQYF. CDR3 bases: TGTGCCAGCAGTTTACCCCCCCCCTTCCAAGAGACCCAGTACTTC. The rearrangement links TRBV27 to TRBJ2-5; unclear D gene. Germline CDR1 is MNHEY and CDR2 is SMNVEV (reference sequence). The ends were cut back, 2 bases at V and 1 base at J, with 11 bases in the middle. CDR3 length: 15 amino acids.

The chain couples TRBV6-1 to TRBJ1-2, with D unclear. Trimming stripped 4 bases from V and 8 bases from J, with 20 bases between. Germline assignment: CDR1 MNHNS and CDR2 SASEGT. There are 15 residues in the CDR3. This chain's CDR3 is CASSVRQGMLGGYTF. The CDR3 region has the DNA TGTGCCAGCAGTGTACGTCAAGGGATGCTGGGGGGCTACACCTTC.

V and J are TRBV29-1 and TRBJ1-5; TRBD1 matches 11 bases. Germline CDR1 reads SQVTM; CDR2 reads ANQGSEA. Trimming removed 4 bases from V and 7 bases from J; junction bases left unmatched: 15. There are 17 residues in the CDR3. The CDR3 region has the DNA TGCAGCGTTGTTAGACCCGGACAGGGGGCGCGGTGGCAGCCCCAGCATTTT. This sequence encodes CSVVRPGQGARWQPQHF.

The rearrangement uses TRBV6-6 and TRBJ2-7; D may be TRBD1 (6 bases). CDR3 length equals 16 residues. The germline V gene has CDR1 MNHNY and CDR2 SVGAGI (reference sequence). The germline V and J ends were trimmed by 6 bases and 0 bases, with 18 bases remaining between them. The CDR3 loop is CASRPTGILLSYEQYF. The CDR3 DNA follows: TGTGCCAGCAGACCCACAGGGATCCTCCTCTCCTACGAGCAGTACTTC.

The genes are TRBV30 and TRBJ2-7, with D tentatively TRBD1 or TRBD2 (5 bases each). The CDR3 runs 14 residues. Germline CDR1 GTSNPN, CDR2 SVGIG (reference sequence). V lost 1 base, J lost 6 bases, and 16 bases lay in between. The CDR3 is CAWSERGPPSEQYF. The DNA for the CDR3 is TGTGCCTGGAGTGAGAGGGGCCCCCCCTCCGAGCAGTACTTC.

The chain has TRBV7-3 and TRBJ2-7; D not resolved. Trimming removed 4 bases at V and 7 bases at J, with 11 bases between. The CDR3 is 12 amino acids. Germline V gene lookup returns CDR1 SGHTA and CDR2 FQGTGA. Written as DNA, the CDR3 is TGTGCCAGCAGCTCCCAACGCAATGAGCAGTACTTC. It encodes CASSSQRNEQYF.

This clone was observed a handful of times. The chain carries TRBV7-9 and TRBJ2-3, with 8 bases aligning to TRBD2. Germline-derived CDR1 and CDR2 are SEHNR and FQNEAQ (reference sequence). CDR3 size: 16 residues. The V segment lost 2 bases and the J segment 6 bases; nucleotides outside the gene matches: 10. CDR3: CASSLIMAGGGDTQYF. The CDR3 DNA is TGTGCCAGCAGCTTAATTATGGCGGGAGGAGGTGATACGCAGTATTTT.

The V gene is TRBV4-3, the J gene TRBJ1-2, with no clear D. CDR1 LGHNA and CDR2 YSLEER come from the germline V gene. Trimming stripped 0 bases from V and 8 bases from J, with 7 bases between. This CDR3 comprises 12 residues. This CDR3 is CASSQDTRGYTF. CDR3 in DNA: TGCGCCAGCAGCCAAGATACTCGGGGCTACACCTTC.

This chain connects TRBV30 to TRBJ2-7; D call uncertain. CDR3 length equals 14 residues. Germline V gene sequence: CDR1 GTSNPN, CDR2 SVGIG (reference sequence). V was trimmed by 4 bases and J by 6 bases, leaving 19 bases between them. The CDR3 region has the DNA TGTGCCTGGAAGGTCGCAGCTAAATACCTCGAGCAGTACTTC. Translating gives CAWKVAAKYLEQYF.

The V call is TRBV7-9, the J call TRBJ1-1; D gene ambiguous. Germline lookup yields CDR1 SEHNR and CDR2 FQNEAQ (reference sequence). V lost 5 bases and J lost 1, with 14 bases in between. This CDR3 is 15 amino acids long. DNA for the CDR3: TGTGCCAGCAGCCCAAACCTTGGGAAGAACACTGAAGCTTTCTTT. Translation: CASSPNLGKNTEAFF. Supplemented by reference TRBV7-9 and TRBJ1-1, the full variable domain reads DTGVSQNPRHKITKRGQNVTFRCDPISEHNRLYWYRQTLGQGPEFLTYFQNEAQLEKSRLLSDRFSAERPKGSFSTLEIQRTEQGDSAMYLCASSPNLGKNTEAFFGQGTRLTVV.

The rearrangement uses TRBV6-6 and TRBJ1-5; TRBD1 is a possible D gene (5 bases). CDR1 and CDR2 (germline): MNHNY, SVGAGI (reference sequence). CDR3 length: 14 residues. The germline V and J ends were trimmed by 8 bases and 1 base, with 12 bases remaining between them. CDR3 loop: CASGKGPSNQPQHF. The CDR3 DNA follows: TGTGCCAGCGGGAAGGGACCGAGCAATCAGCCCCAGCATTTT.

The rearrangement joins TRBV11-3 to TRBJ2-7; 7 bases fit TRBD1. CDR3 length equals 13 residues. Germline V gives CDR1 SGHNT, CDR2 YENEEA. The ends lost 0 bases at V and 10 bases at J; junction bases unmatched: 6. DNA for the CDR3: TGTGCCAGCAGCTTAGAGGGACAGAGCTCTCAGTACTTC. Translating gives CASSLEGQSSQYF. The full variable domain, its missing parts supplied by reference TRBV11-3 and TRBJ2-7, is EAGVVQSPRYKIIEKKQPVAFWCNPISGHNTLYWYLQNLGQGPELLIRYENEEAVDDSQLPKDRFSAERLKGVDSTLKIQPAELGDSAVYLCASSLEGQSSQYFGPGTRLTVT.